A single sample gave rise to the 26 T cell receptor beta chains below, sequenced in a study of OX40 agonist ivuxolimab in advanced cancers. Sequencing was performed with immunoSEQ multiplex PCR; in TCRdb, only in-frame clones are kept and a portion is missing. The table lists some 66,000 clones, about four fifths of them singletons. The specimen comprised CD4+ or CD8+ T cells sorted from blood, sampled in a trial of the OX40 agonist ivuxolimab. These receptors were taken from an adult with an advanced solid tumor such as melanoma, head and neck, liver or kidney cancer.

This clone appeared once. The rearrangement joins TRBV9 to TRBJ1-3; no reliable D call. This CDR3 is 17 amino acids long. The germline V and J ends were trimmed by 0 bases and 0 bases, with 13 bases remaining between them. CDR1 and CDR2 (germline): SGDLS, YYNGEE. For the CDR3, the DNA is TGTGCCAGCAGCGTAGATCTGGGAACTCACTCTGGAAACACCATATATTTT. Amino acids: CASSVDLGTHSGNTIYF.

V and J are TRBV10-3 and TRBJ1-4; perhaps TRBD1 as D (5 bases). The CDR3 has 14 amino acids. CDR1 and CDR2 (germline): ENHRY, SYGVKD. V shed 7 bases and J shed 6 bases, with 15 bases lying between them. CDR3 DNA: TGTGCCATCAAACCTGGGCAGGGCGATGAAAAACTGTTTTTT. Amino acids: CAIKPGQGDEKLFF.

This chain connects TRBV27 to TRBJ1-1; D is unresolved. Germline CDR1 and CDR2: MNHEY and SMNVEV (reference sequence). V dropped 6 bases and J dropped 1 base, with 9 bases sitting between them. The CDR3 totals 13 residues. The CDR3 nucleotides are TGTGCCAGCAGACAGAACAGGAACACTGAAGCTTTCTTT. Translation: CASRQNRNTEAFF.

In this sample, this clone turned up many times. V usage is TRBV7-7 and J usage is TRBJ1-5, with 7 positions matching TRBD1. V lost 5 bases, J lost 8 bases, and 6 bases stayed unmatched. Germline CDR1 is SSHAT and CDR2 is FNYEAQ (reference sequence). CDR3 length: 13 amino acids. CDR3 in DNA: TGTGCCAGCAGCCTAGACAGGGATGAGCCCCAGCATTTT. This codes for CASSLDRDEPQHF. The full variable domain, rest sourced from reference TRBV7-7 and TRBJ1-5, is GAGVSQSPRYKVTKRGQDVTLRCDPISSHATLYWYQQALGQGPEFLTYFNYEAQPDKSGLPSDRFSAERPEGSISTLTIQRTEQRDSAMYRCASSLDRDEPQHFGDGTRLSIL.

The chain has TRBV19 and TRBJ1-1; no reliable D call. The V gene's germline CDR1 is LNHDA and CDR2 SQIVND (reference sequence). V dropped 2 bases and J dropped 5 bases, with 15 bases sitting between them. The CDR3 is 15 amino acids. CDR3 sequence: CASSILASSGTEAFF. CDR3 nucleotides: TGTGCCAGTAGTATATTAGCGTCGTCGGGAACTGAAGCTTTCTTT. Complete variable domain (other parts from reference TRBV19 and TRBJ1-1): DGGITQSPKYLFRKEGQNVTLSCEQNLNHDAMYWYRQDPGQGLRLIYYSQIVNDFQKGDIAEGYSVSREKKESFPLTVTSAQKNPTAFYLCASSILASSGTEAFFGQGTRLTVV.

This chain links TRBV28 with TRBJ2-5; D gene ambiguous. The CDR3 spans 11 residues. The germline V and J ends were trimmed by 8 bases and 0 bases, with 4 bases remaining between them. Germline assignment: CDR1 MDHEN and CDR2 SYDVKM. The CDR3 DNA reads as TGTGCCAGCTTGGACCAAGAGACCCAGTACTTC. Encoded protein: CASLDQETQYF.

The chain links TRBV7-9 to TRBJ2-5; 8 bases map to TRBD2. The CDR3 sequence is 18 residues long. J lost 5 bases, V lost 2 bases, and 16 bases had no gene match. The V gene's germline CDR1 is SEHNR and CDR2 FQNEAQ (reference sequence). The CDR3 DNA follows: TGTGCCAGCAGCTTACAGTCTTGGCGGGGGGCTAGTTTTGAGACCCAGTACTTC. Amino acid sequence: CASSLQSWRGASFETQYF.

The rearrangement joins TRBV5-4 to TRBJ1-2, with D perhaps matching TRBD1 (6 bases). V shed 3 bases and J shed 0 bases, with 12 bases lying between them. This CDR3 comprises 15 residues. Germline V lookup: CDR1 SGHNT, CDR2 YYREEE (reference sequence). CDR3 in DNA: TGTGCCAGCAGCTCTCAGGGGAGCTCTAACTATGGCTACACCTTC. Its translation: CASSSQGSSNYGYTF.

The chain has TRBV6-5 and TRBJ2-4; TRBD2 aligns across 12 bases. CDR1 and CDR2 (germline): MNHEY, SVGAGI. V lost 6 bases and J lost 8; bases outside the gene matches: 5. The CDR3 contains 14 residues. The CDR3 reads CASRSTSGGDIQYF. The CDR3 DNA reads TGTGCCAGCAGGTCGACTAGCGGGGGAGACATTCAGTACTTC.

The rearrangement links TRBV11-3 to TRBJ2-3; 8 bases are a match to TRBD2. Germline CDR1 is SGHNT and CDR2 is YENEEA. The CDR3 consists of 16 residues. Trimming removed 5 bases from V and 4 bases from J; junction bases left unmatched: 11. The CDR3 region has the DNA TGTGCCAGCAGCGATCGGGGGAGCGGGGGCGCAGATACGCAGTATTTT. Protein sequence: CASSDRGSGGADTQYF.

The V and J genes are TRBV19 and TRBJ1-1; D possibly corresponds to TRBD1 (6 bases). Deletions cut 8 bases from V and 5 bases from J, with 18 bases between. The CDR3 spans 14 residues. Germline values: CDR1 LNHDA, CDR2 SQIVND (reference sequence). The CDR3 DNA reads TGTGCCAGTTTGACGCGGGACATTCGTACTGAAGCTTTCTTT. This sequence encodes CASLTRDIRTEAFF.

This clone has a handful of counts. The rearrangement uses TRBV7-2 and TRBJ1-1; D uncertain. This CDR3 region has 14 residues. Looked up from germline, CDR1 is SGHTA and CDR2 is FQGNSA. Trimming removed 5 bases from V and 1 base from J, with 11 bases in between. The CDR3 nucleotides are TGTGCCAGCAGCACCATGGCACAGAACACTGAAGCTTTCTTT. This encodes CASSTMAQNTEAFF.

The CDR3 sequence is CASSAMGDLGAFF. The CDR3 nucleotides are TGTGCCAGCAGTGCGATGGGGGACCTGGGAGCTTTCTTT. V and J are TRBV25-1 and TRBJ1-1; perhaps TRBD1 as D (5 bases). Germline CDR1 MGHDK, CDR2 SYGVNS. The germline V and J ends were trimmed by 4 bases and 10 bases, with 16 bases remaining between them. There are 13 residues in the CDR3.

The V gene is TRBV5-1, the J gene TRBJ2-7, with D perhaps matching TRBD2 (6 bases). The V and J ends lost 4 bases and 2 bases respectively, with 16 bases between them. Germline CDR1 is SGHRS and CDR2 is YFSETQ. There are 15 residues in the CDR3. In DNA form, the CDR3 reads TGCGCCAGCAGCACGGGCCTAGCGTTAACCTACGAGCAGTACTTC. Protein product: CASSTGLALTYEQYF.

This clone has just a few counts. The V and J genes are TRBV11-2 and TRBJ2-1; 11 bases fit TRBD2. The CDR3 has 15 amino acids. J gave up 12 bases and V 5 bases, and 12 bases lay outside the gene matches. The germline V gene encodes CDR1 SGHAT and CDR2 FQNNGV. The CDR3 DNA follows: TGTGCCAGCAGCCCCTCTAGCGGGAGGACACAGGTGCAGTTCTTC. Protein sequence: CASSPSSGRTQVQFF.

J is TRBJ1-1 and V is TRBV5-1, with D uncertain. Germline V gives CDR1 SGHRS, CDR2 YFSETQ. This CDR3 spans 14 amino acids. Trimming removed 0 bases from V and 2 bases from J, with 8 bases in between. DNA for the CDR3: TGCGCCAGCAGCTTGGTCGGGAGCAACACTGAAGCTTTCTTT. The encoded protein is CASSLVGSNTEAFF.

The V and J genes are TRBV7-6 and TRBJ1-2; D gene ambiguous. The CDR3 spans 14 residues. The germline V gene has CDR1 SGHVS and CDR2 FNYEAQ. Trimming removed 1 base from V and 5 bases from J, with 11 bases in between. The CDR3 coding sequence is TGTGCCAGCAGCTTAGTACAGACTGGGTATGGCTACACCTTC. Amino acids: CASSLVQTGYGYTF.

V gene TRBV6-5 combines with J gene TRBJ2-5, with a tentative D call TRBD2 (6 bases). Germline values: CDR1 MNHEY, CDR2 SVGAGI. With 8 bases removed from V and 4 bases from J, the gap between germline ends came to 17 bases. The CDR3 contains 14 residues. CDR3 in amino acids: CASSREVARETQYF. DNA of the CDR3: TGTGCCAGCTCGAGGGAGGTTGCGAGAGAGACCCAGTACTTC.

The V call is TRBV29-1, the J call TRBJ2-3, with 9 bases fitting TRBD2. The CDR3 is 14 amino acids. The V segment lost 8 bases and the J segment 0 bases; nucleotides outside the gene matches: 6. Per germline, CDR1 SQVTM and CDR2 ANQGSEA. The CDR3 spells CSTRGGPSTDTQYF. Here the CDR3 DNA reads TGCAGCACGCGGGGGGGGCCAAGCACAGATACGCAGTATTTT.

This rearrangement joins TRBV7-9 to TRBJ2-4; 9 nucleotides match TRBD1. From germline, CDR1 is SEHNR and CDR2 FQNEAQ (reference sequence). CDR3 length: 17 residues. Trimming at V came to 5 bases and at J to 7 bases, leaving 15 bases not matched to a gene. Written as DNA, the CDR3 is TGTGCCAGCAGCGCCTCCGGGACAGGGATTTGGAAGAACATTCAGTACTTC. Its protein product is CASSASGTGIWKNIQYF.

This clone was counted once. The chain has TRBV18 and TRBJ2-7; TRBD2 aligns across 7 bases. CDR1 is KGHSH, CDR2 LQKENI, per germline. The V gene end was trimmed by 3 bases and the J gene end by 5 bases; junction bases not matched to a gene: 4. The CDR3 contains 13 residues. The CDR3 here is CASSPRGDDEQYF. Here the CDR3 DNA reads TGTGCCAGCTCACCCCGGGGGGATGACGAGCAGTACTTC.

This chain connects TRBV18 to TRBJ2-1, with 10 positions matching TRBD2. V was clipped by 5 bases and J by 4 bases; unmatched bases: 5. The CDR3 covers 15 residues. The germline CDR1 and CDR2 sequences are KGHSH and LQKENI. Written as DNA, the CDR3 is TGTGCCAGCTCAGTCGGACTAGCGGAGTACAATGAGCAGTTCTTC. Protein: CASSVGLAEYNEQFF.

CDR3 protein: CASRRQGARFTDTQYF. In nucleotides, the CDR3 is TGTGCCAGCAGACGACAGGGGGCGAGGTTCACGGATACGCAGTATTTT. The chain carries TRBV11-2 and TRBJ2-3, with TRBD1 matching over 10 bases. V lost 6 bases, J lost 6 bases, and 12 bases stayed unmatched. CDR1 SGHAT and CDR2 FQNNGV come from the germline V gene. The CDR3 runs 16 residues.

The sample holds one count of this clone. This rearrangement joins TRBV30 to TRBJ1-4; TRBD1 aligns across 7 bases. Unmatched junction bases numbered 6, after V lost 5 bases and J lost 3 bases. The CDR3 covers 14 residues. From germline, CDR1 is GTSNPN and CDR2 SVGIG (reference sequence). The DNA of the CDR3 is TGTGCCTGGTCGACAGGGTCGGCTAATGAAAAACTGTTTTTT. This codes for CAWSTGSANEKLFF. Full variable domain (remainder filled in from reference TRBV30 and TRBJ1-4): SQTIHQWPATLVQPVGSPLSLECTVEGTSNPNLYWYRQAAGRGLQLLFYSVGIGQISSEVPQNLSASRPQDRQFILSSKKLLLSDSGFYLCAWSTGSANEKLFFGSGTQLSVL.

This chain uses TRBV5-5 with TRBJ2-7; TRBD1 agrees at 7 bases. With 0 bases clipped from V and 2 bases from J, the junction kept 5 bases outside the gene matches. Germline values: CDR1 SGHKS, CDR2 YYEKEE (reference sequence). The CDR3 loop spans 15 amino acids. The CDR3: CASSLGPDRAYEQYF. The CDR3 coding sequence is TGTGCCAGCAGCTTGGGGCCAGACAGGGCCTACGAGCAGTACTTC. The variable domain in full, completed from reference TRBV5-5 and TRBJ2-7, reads DAGVTQSPTHLIKTRGQQVTLRCSPISGHKSVSWYQQVLGQGPQFIFQYYEKEERGRGNFPDRFSARQFPNYSSELNVNALLLGDSALYLCASSLGPDRAYEQYFGPGTRLTVT.

This clone was recorded a few times. This chain links TRBV19 with TRBJ1-5, with D unresolved. The germline V and J ends were trimmed by 5 bases and 6 bases, with 20 bases remaining between them. The CDR3 is 16 amino acids. Germline V gene sequence: CDR1 LNHDA, CDR2 SQIVND (reference sequence). The CDR3: CASSAQRGLGSQPQHF. The CDR3 DNA reads TGTGCCAGTAGTGCTCAGAGAGGGTTAGGTAGTCAGCCCCAGCATTTT.